This TCR beta chain derives from a study of blood T cell repertoires in COVID-19. Study-level background: Collection of acute and convalescent COVID-19 samples took place in the United States, Italy and Spain. PBMCs, B-cell-depleted T cells, or T cells were the source of the cDNA or gDNA that made up the material.

Trimming pared 3 bases from V and 2 bases from J, leaving 8 bases between. The CDR3 covers 13 residues. Per germline, CDR1 GTSNPN and CDR2 SVGIG (reference sequence). In the original workflow: The authors estimated nucleated cell counts from reference gene primer amplification. Libraries were prepared by immunoSEQ multiplex PCR; TCRdb keeps only in-frame clonotypes and omits some of them. Clone size and V and J calls were adopted from that table, with D and trimming inferred from the DNA. The sample lists about 80,000 clones; over 75% were seen once. The TCR comes from a human donor in a cohort sampled during active COVID-19. V and J are TRBV30 and TRBJ1-3, with D maybe TRBD1 (5 bases). The specimen sequenced was peripheral blood. Here the CDR3 DNA reads TGTGCCTGGAGCGTAGGGGCTGGAAACACCATATATTTT. Translation: CAWSVGAGNTIYF. The full variable domain, rest sourced from reference TRBV30 and TRBJ1-3, is SQTIHQWPATLVQPVGSPLSLECTVEGTSNPNLYWYRQAAGRGLQLLFYSVGIGQISSEVPQNLSASRPQDRQFILSSKKLLLSDSGFYLCAWSVGAGNTIYFGEGSWLTVV.